These 27 T cell receptor beta chains were all obtained from the same sample, sequenced in a study of blood T cell repertoires in COVID-19. Measured with immunoSEQ multiplex PCR; TCRdb has only the in-frame clones, and not every one. Of 140,000 or so clones in the sample, roughly 84% are singletons; the top ten hold 9.5% to 13%. Sample: peripheral blood. Receptors were obtained from a man between 60 and 70 years old with active or convalescent COVID-19.

This clone was recorded a few times. This sequence joins TRBV14 and TRBJ1-1; D is uncertain. This CDR3 comprises 13 residues. Germline V lookup: CDR1 SGHDN, CDR2 FVKESK. V was cut by 4 bases and J by 10 bases, with 16 bases left in between. This chain's CDR3 is CASSPPSAGRAFF. The CDR3 DNA sequence: TGTGCCAGCAGCCCCCCATCGGCAGGAAGAGCTTTCTTT.

This clone was observed a handful of times. In nucleotides, the CDR3 is TGCGCCAGCAGCTTGGAGACAGGGGGCCGAGGCTACACCTTC. This gives the protein CASSLETGGRGYTF. The rearrangement links TRBV5-1 to TRBJ1-2, with TRBD1 matching over 10 bases. Germline-derived CDR1 and CDR2 are SGHRS and YFSETQ. Losses at the gene ends were 0 bases for V and 8 bases for J; bases not matched to a gene: 4. The CDR3 sequence is 14 residues long.

CDR3 DNA: TGTGCCAGTAGACCACCCCAGGGACTGAGTGGCTACACCTTC. Its translation is CASRPPQGLSGYTF. The gene calls are TRBV19 and TRBJ1-2; TRBD1 might be the D (5 bases). This CDR3 contains 14 residues. V lost 6 bases and J lost 7, with 18 bases in between. Germline lookup yields CDR1 LNHDA and CDR2 SQIVND (reference sequence).

V and J are TRBV7-2 and TRBJ2-2; D may be TRBD1 (6 bases). The ends were cut back, 3 bases at V and 6 bases at J, with 8 bases in the middle. CDR3 length: 13 amino acids. Germline V lookup: CDR1 SGHTA, CDR2 FQGNSA. In nucleotides, the CDR3 is TGTGCCAGCAGCTTTCAGGGGTCCGGGGAGCTGTTTTTT. It codes for CASSFQGSGELFF.

This clone was picked up many times. The V gene is TRBV11-3, the J gene TRBJ2-5; 8 bases are a match to TRBD2. The CDR3 is 14 amino acids. Trimming removed 5 bases from V and 4 bases from J; junction bases left unmatched: 6. Germline loops: CDR1 SGHNT, CDR2 YENEEA. The CDR3 DNA sequence: TGTGCCAGCAGCCCCGGGACTAGTGGAGAGACCCAGTACTTC. Protein sequence: CASSPGTSGETQYF.

V gene TRBV12-5 combines with J gene TRBJ1-2, with D perhaps matching TRBD1 (5 bases). Germline CDR1 and CDR2: LGHNT and FRNRAP. The CDR3 covers 15 residues. The V gene lost 7 bases and the J gene lost 2 bases, with 17 bases spanning the gap. The CDR3 sequence is CASAMGGAANYGYTF. In nucleotides, the CDR3 is TGTGCTAGTGCCATGGGTGGGGCAGCAAACTATGGCTACACCTTC.

V gene TRBV6-6 combines with J gene TRBJ1-2; 7 positions agree with TRBD1. V was pared by 5 bases and J by 2 bases, with 11 bases of the junction left unmatched. Germline assignment: CDR1 MNHNY and CDR2 SVGAGI (reference sequence). The CDR3 spans 16 residues. The CDR3 reads CASSKPKTGRNYGYTF. For the CDR3, the DNA is TGTGCCAGCAGTAAACCCAAGACAGGGAGAAACTATGGCTACACCTTC.

The CDR3 loop is CASSPRGPTEAFF. The CDR3 nucleotides are TGTGCCAGCAGCCCTAGGGGGCCCACTGAAGCTTTCTTT. This chain connects TRBV7-2 to TRBJ1-1; TRBD1 aligns across 7 bases. The CDR3 contains 13 residues. Germline V lookup: CDR1 SGHTA, CDR2 FQGNSA. Losses at the gene ends were 5 bases for V and 4 bases for J; bases not matched to a gene: 4.

The rearrangement links TRBV12-3 or TRBV12-4 to TRBJ1-1, with D uncertain. This CDR3 spans 13 amino acids. Trimming pared 2 bases from V and 4 bases from J, leaving 8 bases between. CDR3 region: CASSLMWLTEAFF. The CDR3 coding sequence is TGTGCCAGCAGTTTAATGTGGCTCACTGAAGCTTTCTTT.

The chain combines TRBV5-1 with TRBJ2-7; 10 nucleotides match TRBD1. The germline V gene encodes CDR1 SGHRS and CDR2 YFSETQ. V lost 4 bases, J lost 5 bases, and 15 bases stayed unmatched. The CDR3 runs to 17 residues. This CDR3 is CASSTTGGLSGGNEQYF. CDR3 DNA sequence: TGCGCCAGCAGCACGACAGGGGGCTTATCCGGCGGAAACGAGCAGTACTTC.

The chain employs TRBV7-9 and TRBJ1-6; 9 positions match TRBD1. CDR1 SEHNR and CDR2 FQNEAQ come from the germline V gene (reference sequence). V shed 2 bases and J 10 bases; nucleotides not matched to a gene: 9. The CDR3 is made up of 16 amino acids. This CDR3 reads CASSLWSGTGSSPLHF. CDR3 sequence (DNA): TGTGCCAGCAGCTTATGGTCCGGGACAGGGTCATCACCCCTCCACTTT.

This chain joins TRBV4-3 and TRBJ2-3; TRBD2 is a possible D gene (6 bases). The germline gives CDR1 LGHNA, CDR2 YSLEER. This CDR3 has 17 amino acids. The V end lost 0 bases, the J end lost 2 bases, and 15 bases lay between the germline ends. This CDR3 is CASSQDLLSGYTDTQYF. For the CDR3, the DNA is TGCGCCAGCAGCCAAGATTTACTTAGCGGTTACACAGATACGCAGTATTTT.

As to this clone: This CDR3 is also generated by other DNA sequences in the sample. The chain carries TRBV27 and TRBJ1-5; weak D call: TRBD1 (6 bases). V was clipped by 2 bases and J by 4 bases, with 6 bases between them. The germline CDR1 and CDR2 sequences are MNHEY and SMNVEV (reference sequence). This CDR3 has 13 amino acids. CDR3 coding DNA: TGTGCCAGCAGTTTAAGGGGGAATCAGCCCCAGCATTTT. It encodes CASSLRGNQPQHF.

This clone came up a few times. In the same sample, other DNA sequences code for this CDR3. The rearrangement links TRBV30 to TRBJ1-1; D gene ambiguous. The CDR3 length is 11 residues. V lost 0 bases and J 7 bases, leaving 6 bases between the germline ends. Germline CDR1 is GTSNPN and CDR2 is SVGIG (reference sequence). CDR3 DNA sequence: TGTGCCTGGAGTGTTCTAAGTGAAGCTTTCTTT. Translating gives CAWSVLSEAFF.

This clone was seen once. The rearrangement uses TRBV5-1 and TRBJ2-2, with TRBD2 identical over 12 bases. CDR3 size: 18 residues. V was clipped by 3 bases and J by 4 bases; unmatched bases: 10. Germline-derived CDR1 and CDR2 are SGHRS and YFSETQ. CDR3 residues: CASSSRLAGDLSTGELFF. The CDR3 DNA sequence: TGCGCCAGCAGCTCTCGACTAGCGGGAGATTTAAGCACCGGGGAGCTGTTTTTT.

V usage is TRBV6-6 and J usage is TRBJ2-5; 9 nucleotides match TRBD1. The J segment lost 1 base and the V segment lost 4 bases, leaving 1 base of the junction unmatched. This CDR3 contains 14 residues. Germline V lookup: CDR1 MNHNY, CDR2 SVGAGI (reference sequence). CDR3 sequence (DNA): TGTGCCAGCAGTTGGACAGGGGTCCAAGAGACCCAGTACTTC. Translation: CASSWTGVQETQYF.

The gene calls are TRBV6-9 and TRBJ2-3; 8 positions agree with TRBD1. The CDR3 length is 16 residues. CDR1 and CDR2 (germline): MNHGY, SVAAGI. J gave up 2 bases and V 6 bases, and 10 bases lay outside the gene matches. The CDR3 coding sequence is TGTGCCAGCAGACACGATGACAGGGGCGTCACAGATACGCAGTATTTT. Translating gives CASRHDDRGVTDTQYF.

The rearrangement links TRBV7-8 to TRBJ1-3; D perhaps matches TRBD1 (6 bases). Germline V CDR1 and CDR2: SGHVS, FQNEAQ. V lost 1 base to trimming and J lost 2 bases, with 6 bases between them. This CDR3 is 14 amino acids long. The chain's CDR3 is CASSLGQAGNTIYF. The CDR3 nucleotides read TGTGCCAGCAGCTTAGGACAGGCTGGAAACACCATATATTTT.

This chain joins TRBV7-2 and TRBJ2-2; 9 bases match TRBD1. The CDR3 length is 13 residues. V was clipped by 11 bases and J by 0 bases; unmatched bases: 1. CDR1 is SGHTA, CDR2 FQGNSA, per germline. The CDR3 nucleotides are TGTGCCGGGGACAGGGCGAACACCGGGGAGCTGTTTTTT. Translation: CAGDRANTGELFF.

Remarks on this clone: One end of the junction is discordant with germline, which a read error may explain. The chain joins TRBV6-5 to TRBJ2-1; TRBD2 matches at 13 bases. The CDR3 has 13 residues. Germline-derived CDR1 and CDR2 are MNHEY and SVGAGI. Written as DNA, the CDR3 is TGTGCCAGCACTTTGACGCCGGGACTAGCGGGGCTCTTC. This sequence encodes CASTLTPGLAGLF.

The rearrangement uses TRBV20-1 and TRBJ1-2; D uncertain. CDR1 DFQATT and CDR2 SNEGSKA come from the germline V gene (reference sequence). The CDR3 runs 9 residues. V was cut by 6 bases and J by 6 bases, with 5 bases left in between. CDR3 bases: TGCAGTGCGAGGGATGGCTACACCTTC. This sequence encodes CSARDGYTF.

The V call is TRBV27, the J call TRBJ2-2, with TRBD1 identical over 8 bases. CDR1 is MNHEY, CDR2 SMNVEV, per germline (reference sequence). The CDR3 has 15 residues. V dropped 6 bases and J dropped 1; count of bases not matched to a gene: 4. The CDR3 bases are TGTGCCAGCAGGGGGGGACAGGTGAACACCGGGGAGCTGTTTTTT. It yields the protein CASRGGQVNTGELFF.

V usage is TRBV18 and J usage is TRBJ1-6; 7 nucleotides match TRBD1. In germline, CDR1 is KGHSH, CDR2 LQKENI. The trim removed 1 base at V and 9 bases at J, leaving 12 bases unmatched. The CDR3 sequence is 17 residues long. CDR3: CASSPRDRKTRGSPLHF. CDR3 DNA: TGTGCCAGCTCACCACGGGACAGAAAAACGAGAGGTTCACCCCTCCACTTT.

V and J are TRBV11-2 and TRBJ2-7, with 9 bases lining up with TRBD2. This CDR3 is 15 amino acids long. Germline V gene sequence: CDR1 SGHAT, CDR2 FQNNGV. J was trimmed by 2 bases and V by 3 bases; bases with no gene match: 5. CDR3 protein: CASSFPLAGTYEQYF. The CDR3 DNA is TGTGCCAGCAGCTTCCCGCTAGCGGGGACCTACGAGCAGTACTTC.

This chain joins TRBV24-1 and TRBJ2-1; D gene uncertain. The ends were cut back, 6 bases at V and 6 bases at J, with 11 bases in the middle. Germline V gene lookup returns CDR1 KGHDR and CDR2 SFDVKD. CDR3 length: 13 residues. The CDR3 loop is CATSTELVNEQFF. CDR3 bases: TGTGCCACCAGTACAGAATTGGTCAATGAGCAGTTCTTC.

In DNA form, the CDR3 reads TGTGCCAGCAGTGAGACAGGGCTGAATGGCTACACCTTC. Amino acid sequence: CASSETGLNGYTF. This chain uses TRBV6-1 with TRBJ1-2; 7 nucleotides agree with TRBD1. J gave up 6 bases and V 3 bases, and 4 bases lay outside the gene matches. Germline V gene sequence: CDR1 MNHNS, CDR2 SASEGT. The CDR3 has 13 residues.

The chain combines TRBV18 with TRBJ1-1; D is unresolved. Germline V lookup: CDR1 KGHSH, CDR2 LQKENI. V dropped 0 bases and J dropped 10 bases, with 9 bases sitting between them. This CDR3 contains 12 residues. CDR3 nucleotide sequence: TGTGCCAGCTCACCACCAATTGGAGGAGCTTTCTTT. As protein: CASSPPIGGAFF.